This T cell receptor (beta chain) derives from a study of cytomegalovirus exposure and HLA in healthy donors. V lost 0 bases, J lost 2 bases, and 11 bases lay in between. CDR3 length: 15 amino acids. Looked up from germline, CDR1 is PRHDT and CDR2 is FYEKMQ (reference sequence). The PCR was carried out with 60 Vbeta primers and 13 Jbeta primers. Sequencing was performed with immunoSEQ multiplex PCR; in TCRdb, only in-frame clones are kept and a portion is missing. The sample contains around 87,000 clones, approximately 80% of which appear only once. Study outcomes and limitations: A later analysis found that most CMV-associated TCR beta chains appeared HLA-restricted. TCR beta V- and J-gene trimming, according to a later analysis, was linked to a missense DCLRE1C variant. TCR beta sequences numbering some 17,000 were associated with HLA alleles at 0.05 false discovery rate in a later analysis.

This clone was seen a handful of times. Its antigen remains unidentified. Sequenced sample: PBMCs. V usage is TRBV13 and J usage is TRBJ2-7; possible D gene TRBD1, 6 bases. The clonotype comes from a man between 35 and 55 years old in good health and CMV-seronegative. The CDR3 protein is CASSLGDRTPYEQYF. For the CDR3, the DNA is TGTGCCAGCAGCTTAGGAGACAGGACCCCCTACGAGCAGTACTTC. The entire variable domain, with the rest obtained from reference TRBV13 and TRBJ2-7, is as follows: AAGVIQSPRHLIKEKRETATLKCYPIPRHDTVYWYQQGPGQDPQFLISFYEKMQSDKGSIPDRFSAQQFSDYHSELNMSSLELGDSALYFCASSLGDRTPYEQYFGPGTRLTVT.